This TCR beta chain was documented in a study of T cell repertoires in cytomegalovirus infection. Background on the study: The public TCR beta signatures pointed to both CMV infection and matching HLA type.

The V gene lost 1 base and the J gene lost 4 bases, with 20 bases spanning the gap. The length of the CDR3 is 18 residues. Per the germline V gene, CDR1 is LNHDA and CDR2 is SQIVND (reference sequence). Each CDR3 protein gets one entry after TCRdb re-called the reads with MiXCR. In the table there are about 310,000 distinct CDR3 sequences, 20% to 30% of which are singletons. Overall study results and limits: HLA-C-restricted CMV clonotypes gave the most frequent clonotype in two of eight donors. Identification of carriers of CMV plus the relevant HLA was performed using cumulative public TCR beta family frequency.

This clonotype was seen a handful of times. Its antigen is not known. Specimen: cultured PBMCs, collected from culture after CMV antigen stimulation. The chain uses TRBV19 and TRBJ2-1; D might be TRBD2 (5 bases). The source is a human donor in good health (CMV status not recorded). Some clones in this sample may be carry-over from other donors' samples. CDR3: CASSIGPSGSGYYNEQFF. CDR3 bases: TGTGCCAGTAGTATAGGCCCCAGCGGCAGCGGCTATTACAATGAGCAGTTCTTC. Drawing the rest from reference TRBV19 and TRBJ2-1, the complete variable domain is DGGITQSPKYLFRKEGQNVTLSCEQNLNHDAMYWYRQDPGQGLRLIYYSQIVNDFQKGDIAEGYSVSREKKESFPLTVTSAQKNPTAFYLCASSIGPSGSGYYNEQFFGPGTRLTVL.